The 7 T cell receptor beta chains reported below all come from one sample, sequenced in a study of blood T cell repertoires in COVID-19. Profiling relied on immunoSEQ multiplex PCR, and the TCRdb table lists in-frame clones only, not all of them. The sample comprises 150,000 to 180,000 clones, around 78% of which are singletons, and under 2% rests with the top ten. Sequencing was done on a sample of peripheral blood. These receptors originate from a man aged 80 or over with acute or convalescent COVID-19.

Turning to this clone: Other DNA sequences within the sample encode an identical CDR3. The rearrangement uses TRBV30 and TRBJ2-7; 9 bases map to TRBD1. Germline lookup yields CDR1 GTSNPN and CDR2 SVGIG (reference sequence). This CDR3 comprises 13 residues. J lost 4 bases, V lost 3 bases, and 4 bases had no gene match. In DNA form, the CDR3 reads TGTGCCTGGAGCGGGACAGGGTCATACGAGCAGTACTTC. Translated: CAWSGTGSYEQYF.

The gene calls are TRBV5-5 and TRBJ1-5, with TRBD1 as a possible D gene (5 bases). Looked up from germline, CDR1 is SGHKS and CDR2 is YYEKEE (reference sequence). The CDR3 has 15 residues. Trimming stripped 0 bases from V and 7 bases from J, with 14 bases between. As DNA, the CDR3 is TGTGCCAGCAGCTTGGAGGGTCAGGGAACGCAGCCCCAGCATTTT. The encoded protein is CASSLEGQGTQPQHF.

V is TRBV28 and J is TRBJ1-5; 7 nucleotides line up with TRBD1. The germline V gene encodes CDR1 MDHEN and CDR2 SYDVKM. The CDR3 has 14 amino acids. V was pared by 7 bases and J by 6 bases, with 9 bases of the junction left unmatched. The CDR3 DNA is TGTGCCAGCACATCTGGAGGGGGCGGTCAGCCCCAGCATTTT. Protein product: CASTSGGGGQPQHF. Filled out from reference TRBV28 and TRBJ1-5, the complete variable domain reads DVKVTQSSRYLVKRTGEKVFLECVQDMDHENMFWYRQDPGLGLRLIYFSYDVKMKEKGDIPEGYSVSREKKERFSLILESASTNQTSMYLCASTSGGGGQPQHFGDGTRLSIL.

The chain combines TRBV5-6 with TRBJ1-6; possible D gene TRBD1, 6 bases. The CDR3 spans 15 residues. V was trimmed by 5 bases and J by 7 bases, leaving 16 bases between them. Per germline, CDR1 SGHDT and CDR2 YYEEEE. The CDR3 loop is CASRGGYRENSPLHF. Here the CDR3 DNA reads TGTGCCAGCAGGGGTGGCTACAGGGAAAATTCACCCCTCCACTTT.

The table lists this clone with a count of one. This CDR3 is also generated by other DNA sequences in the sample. The CDR3 DNA follows: TGCAGCGTAGGTAGCGGAGATACGCAGTATTTT. Translated, it gives CSVGSGDTQYF. V usage is TRBV29-1 and J usage is TRBJ2-3; possibly TRBD2 for D (6 bases). V lost 6 bases to trimming and J lost 5 bases, with 9 bases between them. The CDR3 covers 11 residues. The germline V gene encodes CDR1 SQVTM and CDR2 ANQGSEA.

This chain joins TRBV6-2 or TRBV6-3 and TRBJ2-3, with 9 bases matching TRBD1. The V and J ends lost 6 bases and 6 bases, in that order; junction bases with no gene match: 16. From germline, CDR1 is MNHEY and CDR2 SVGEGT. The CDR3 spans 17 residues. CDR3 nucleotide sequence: TGTGCCAGCAGCTCCCCGGGACAGGGACGTCTTAGCGATACGCAGTATTTT. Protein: CASSSPGQGRLSDTQYF.

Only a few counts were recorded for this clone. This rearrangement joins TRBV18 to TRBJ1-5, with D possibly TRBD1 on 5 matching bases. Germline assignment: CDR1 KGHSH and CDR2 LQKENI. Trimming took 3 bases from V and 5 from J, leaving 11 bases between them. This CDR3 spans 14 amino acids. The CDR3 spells CASSPQQVDQPQHF. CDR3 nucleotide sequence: TGTGCCAGCTCACCCCAACAGGTTGATCAGCCCCAGCATTTT. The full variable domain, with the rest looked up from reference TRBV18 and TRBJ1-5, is NAGVMQNPRHLVRRRGQEARLRCSPMKGHSHVYWYRQLPEEGLKFMVYLQKENIIDESGMPKERFSAEFPKEGPSILRIQQVVRGDSAAYFCASSPQQVDQPQHFGDGTRLSIL.